The 9 T cell receptor beta chains given below trace back to one sample, sequenced in a study of blood T cell repertoires in COVID-19. The table came from immunoSEQ multiplex PCR; TCRdb's copy has only in-frame clones and leaves some out. The data hold approximately 210,000 clones, with more than 75% observed a single time. The sample was PBMCs or T cells enriched from blood (not recorded which). The receptors stem from a man aged 30 to 45 in a cohort exposed to, infected with or recovered from COVID-19 (not recorded which).

V gene TRBV28 combines with J gene TRBJ2-2; no firm D call. V was pared by 6 bases and J by 3 bases, with 5 bases between. Germline CDR1 reads MDHEN; CDR2 reads SYDVKM. This CDR3 contains 12 residues. The CDR3 region has the DNA TGTGCCAGCAGGACTTACACCGGGGAGCTGTTTTTT. Protein: CASRTYTGELFF.

The chain has TRBV9 and TRBJ1-1; the match to TRBD1 covers 7 bases. Trimming at V came to 4 bases and at J to 0 bases, leaving 15 bases not matched to a gene. Per germline, CDR1 SGDLS and CDR2 YYNGEE. The CDR3 runs 18 residues. For the CDR3, the DNA is TGTGCCAGCAGCCAGGGGACAGATATTAACCACATGAACACTGAAGCTTTCTTT. Translating gives CASSQGTDINHMNTEAFF.

The genes are TRBV5-5 and TRBJ2-6; D remains unclear. Germline V lookup: CDR1 SGHKS, CDR2 YYEKEE (reference sequence). The CDR3 is made up of 15 amino acids. Trimming removed 1 base at V and 0 bases at J, with 5 bases between. The CDR3 loop reads CASSLLASGANVLTF. CDR3 DNA sequence: TGTGCCAGCAGCTTGCTGGCCTCTGGGGCCAACGTCCTGACTTTC. Using reference TRBV5-5 and TRBJ2-6 for the parts outside the CDR3, the full variable domain is DAGVTQSPTHLIKTRGQQVTLRCSPISGHKSVSWYQQVLGQGPQFIFQYYEKEERGRGNFPDRFSARQFPNYSSELNVNALLLGDSALYLCASSLLASGANVLTFGAGSRLTVL.

V and J are TRBV5-1 and TRBJ2-6; 9 bases agree with TRBD2. This CDR3 is built from 19 residues. The trim removed 0 bases at V and 1 base at J, leaving 8 bases unmatched. Germline CDR1 and CDR2: SGHRS and YFSETQ. CDR3 sequence: CASSLGSSGSSSGANVLTF. For the CDR3, the DNA is TGCGCCAGCAGCTTGGGAAGTAGCGGGAGTTCATCTGGGGCCAACGTCCTGACTTTC. The whole variable domain, filled in from reference TRBV5-1 and TRBJ2-6, reads KAGVTQTPRYLIKTRGQQVTLSCSPISGHRSVSWYQQTPGQGLQFLFEYFSETQRNKGNFPGRFSGRQFSNSRSEMNVSTLELGDSALYLCASSLGSSGSSSGANVLTFGAGSRLTVL.

V is TRBV19 and J is TRBJ2-7, with D maybe TRBD2 (6 bases). Per the germline V gene, CDR1 is LNHDA and CDR2 is SQIVND (reference sequence). This CDR3 has 15 residues. V lost 8 bases and J lost 3, with 20 bases in between. The CDR3: CASRPGLLSYYEQYF. The CDR3 DNA is TGTGCCAGTCGACCGGGACTTCTAAGTTACTACGAGCAGTACTTC.

V is TRBV23-1 and J is TRBJ2-2, with 11 nucleotides matching TRBD1. TRBV23-1 is flagged as an ORF with uncertain function. V lost 6 bases and J lost 0; bases outside the gene matches: 24. The length of the CDR3 is 23 residues. The CDR3 DNA follows: TGCGCCAGCAGCGAAGGGACAGGGGGGATAGGGTGGCGGGCGTTCGCGAACACCGGGGAGCTGTTTTTT. The encoded protein is CASSEGTGGIGWRAFANTGELFF.

The chain has TRBV11-2 and TRBJ1-2; possible D gene TRBD1, 5 bases. Trimming left V 4 bases short and J 4 bases short, with 19 bases between. The CDR3 has 16 amino acids. CDR1 is SGHAT and CDR2 is FQNNGV in the germline V gene. This chain's CDR3 is CASSSHGGTGSYGYTF. The DNA of the CDR3 is TGTGCCAGCAGCTCCCACGGGGGGACGGGGAGCTATGGCTACACCTTC.

V gene TRBV3-1 (or the pseudogene TRBV3-2) combines with J gene TRBJ2-7, with D possibly matching TRBD1 (7 bases). Germline V gene sequence: CDR1 LGHDT, CDR2 YNNKEL (reference sequence). The CDR3 loop spans 17 amino acids. Between the trimmed V and J ends, which lost 1 base and 1 base, there was a span of 17 bases. In nucleotides, the CDR3 is TGTGCCAGCAGCCAAGTCCTCTCTGCAGGGGGGTCCTACGAGCAGTACTTC. Its translation is CASSQVLSAGGSYEQYF.

In this sample, this clone turned up a few times. The chain carries TRBV6-5 and TRBJ2-1; 8 bases agree with TRBD1. The length of the CDR3 is 14 residues. V was clipped by 6 bases and J by 5 bases; unmatched bases: 6. Per the germline V gene, CDR1 is MNHEY and CDR2 is SVGAGI. CDR3 DNA sequence: TGTGCCAGCAGCCACAGGGGGTCTCACAATGAGCAGTTCTTC. Translated: CASSHRGSHNEQFF.